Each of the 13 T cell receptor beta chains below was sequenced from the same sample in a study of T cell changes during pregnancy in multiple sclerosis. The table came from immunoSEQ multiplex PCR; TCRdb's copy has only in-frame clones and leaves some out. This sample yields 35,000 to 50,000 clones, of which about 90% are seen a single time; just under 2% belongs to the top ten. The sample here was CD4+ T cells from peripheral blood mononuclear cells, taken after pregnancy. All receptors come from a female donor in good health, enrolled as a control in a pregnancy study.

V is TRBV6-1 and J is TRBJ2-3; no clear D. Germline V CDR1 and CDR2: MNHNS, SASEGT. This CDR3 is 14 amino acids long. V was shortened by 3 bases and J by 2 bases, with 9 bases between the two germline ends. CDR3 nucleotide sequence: TGTGCCAGCAGTGAGGCGGTGTCCACAGATACGCAGTATTTT. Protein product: CASSEAVSTDTQYF.

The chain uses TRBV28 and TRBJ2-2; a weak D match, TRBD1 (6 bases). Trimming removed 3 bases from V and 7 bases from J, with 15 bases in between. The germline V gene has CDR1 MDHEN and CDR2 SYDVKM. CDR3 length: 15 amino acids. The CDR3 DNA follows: TGTGCCAGCAGTTTGGCTGGGGGCGAGAGCGGGGAGCTGTTTTTT. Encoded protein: CASSLAGGESGELFF.

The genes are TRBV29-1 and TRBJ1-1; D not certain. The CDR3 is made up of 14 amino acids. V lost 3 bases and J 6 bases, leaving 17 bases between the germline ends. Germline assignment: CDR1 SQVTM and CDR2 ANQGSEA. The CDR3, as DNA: TGCAGCGTTGAGGGTCCAAGGAGGCGCGCTGAAGCTTTCTTT. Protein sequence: CSVEGPRRRAEAFF. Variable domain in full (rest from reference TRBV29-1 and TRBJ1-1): SAVISQKPSRDICQRGTSLTIQCQVDSQVTMMFWYRQQPGQSLTLIATANQGSEATYESGFVIDKFPISRPNLTFSTLTVSNMSPEDSSIYLCSVEGPRRRAEAFFGQGTRLTVV.

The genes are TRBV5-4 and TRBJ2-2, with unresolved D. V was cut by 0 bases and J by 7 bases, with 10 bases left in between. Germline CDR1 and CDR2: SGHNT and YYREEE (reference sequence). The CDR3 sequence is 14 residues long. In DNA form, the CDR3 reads TGTGCCAGCAGCTTGGACTTTGAAAACGGGGAGCTGTTTTTT. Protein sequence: CASSLDFENGELFF. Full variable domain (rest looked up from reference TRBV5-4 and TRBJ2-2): ETGVTQSPTHLIKTRGQQVTLRCSSQSGHNTVSWYQQALGQGPQFIFQYYREEENGRGNFPPRFSGLQFPNYSSELNVNALELDDSALYLCASSLDFENGELFFGEGSRLTVL.

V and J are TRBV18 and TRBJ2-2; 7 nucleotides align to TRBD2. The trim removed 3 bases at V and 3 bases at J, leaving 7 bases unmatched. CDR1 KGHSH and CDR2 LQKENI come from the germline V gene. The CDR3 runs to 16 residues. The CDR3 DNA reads TGTGCCAGCTCACCTCGGACTAGACTCGACACCGGGGAGCTGTTTTTT. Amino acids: CASSPRTRLDTGELFF.

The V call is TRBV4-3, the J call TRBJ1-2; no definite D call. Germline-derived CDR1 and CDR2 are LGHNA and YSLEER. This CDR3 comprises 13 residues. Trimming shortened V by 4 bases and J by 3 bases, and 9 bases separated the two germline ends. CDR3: CASSPERDYGYTF. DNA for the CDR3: TGCGCCAGCAGCCCAGAGAGGGACTATGGCTACACCTTC.

DNA of the CDR3: TGCGCCAGCAGCCCGACAGGGTATGGTTCACCCCTCCACTTT. This encodes CASSPTGYGSPLHF. This sequence joins TRBV5-1 and TRBJ1-6; 7 bases align to TRBD1. There are 14 residues in the CDR3. With V trimmed by 4 bases and J by 9 bases, 7 bases remained unmatched. The germline V gene encodes CDR1 SGHRS and CDR2 YFSETQ.

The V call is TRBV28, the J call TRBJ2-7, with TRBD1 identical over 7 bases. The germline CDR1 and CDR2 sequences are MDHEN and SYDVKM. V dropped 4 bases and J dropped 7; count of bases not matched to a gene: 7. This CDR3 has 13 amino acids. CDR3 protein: CASSSGTVREQYF. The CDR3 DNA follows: TGTGCCAGCAGTTCCGGGACAGTTCGAGAGCAGTACTTC.

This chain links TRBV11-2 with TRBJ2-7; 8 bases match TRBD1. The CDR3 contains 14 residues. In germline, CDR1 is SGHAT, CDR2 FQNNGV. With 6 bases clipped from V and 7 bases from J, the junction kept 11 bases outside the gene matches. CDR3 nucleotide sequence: TGTGCCAGCAGAAAGGTGAGGACAGGGCAGGAGCAGTACTTC. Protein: CASRKVRTGQEQYF.

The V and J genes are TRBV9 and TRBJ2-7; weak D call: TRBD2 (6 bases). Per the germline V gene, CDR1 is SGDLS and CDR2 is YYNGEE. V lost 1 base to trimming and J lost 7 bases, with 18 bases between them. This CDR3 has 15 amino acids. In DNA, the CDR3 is TGTGCCAGCAGCGTAATGGGGACGAGTGGGGGGGAGCAGTACTTC. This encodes CASSVMGTSGGEQYF.

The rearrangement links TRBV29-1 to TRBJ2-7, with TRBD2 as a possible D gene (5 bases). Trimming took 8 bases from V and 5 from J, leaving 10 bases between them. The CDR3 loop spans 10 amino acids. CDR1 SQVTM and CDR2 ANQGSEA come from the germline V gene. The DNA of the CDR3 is TGCAGCCGGGGTTCCCACGAGCAGTACTTC. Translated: CSRGSHEQYF.

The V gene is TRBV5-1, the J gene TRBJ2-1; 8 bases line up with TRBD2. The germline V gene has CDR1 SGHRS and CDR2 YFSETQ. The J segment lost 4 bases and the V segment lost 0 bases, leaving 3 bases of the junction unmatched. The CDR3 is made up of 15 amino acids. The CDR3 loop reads CASSLEIAGYNEQFF. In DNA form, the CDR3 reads TGCGCCAGCAGCTTGGAGATAGCGGGGTACAATGAGCAGTTCTTC.

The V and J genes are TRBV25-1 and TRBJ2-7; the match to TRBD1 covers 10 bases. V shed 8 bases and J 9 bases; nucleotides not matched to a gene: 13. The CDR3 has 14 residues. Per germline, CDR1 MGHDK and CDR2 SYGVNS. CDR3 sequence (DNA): TGTGCCAGCGCCCCCGGACAGGGGGGAATTCGGCAGTACTTC. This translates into CASAPGQGGIRQYF.